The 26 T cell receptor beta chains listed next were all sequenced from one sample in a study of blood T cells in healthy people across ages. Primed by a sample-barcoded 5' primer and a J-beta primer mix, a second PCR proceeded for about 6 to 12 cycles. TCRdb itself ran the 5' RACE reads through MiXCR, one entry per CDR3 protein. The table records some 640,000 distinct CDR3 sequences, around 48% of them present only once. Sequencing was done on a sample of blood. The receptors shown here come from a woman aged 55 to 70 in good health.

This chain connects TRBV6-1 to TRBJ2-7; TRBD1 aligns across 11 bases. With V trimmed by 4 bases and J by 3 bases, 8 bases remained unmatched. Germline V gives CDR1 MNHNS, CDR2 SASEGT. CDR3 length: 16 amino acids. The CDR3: CASSAGTGGGIYEQYF. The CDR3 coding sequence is TGTGCCAGCAGTGCCGGGACAGGGGGTGGTATCTACGAGCAGTACTTC.

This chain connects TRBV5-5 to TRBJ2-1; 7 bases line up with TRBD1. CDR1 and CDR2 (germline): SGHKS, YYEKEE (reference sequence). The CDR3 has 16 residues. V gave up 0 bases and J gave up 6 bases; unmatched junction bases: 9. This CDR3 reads CASSLVGGQTCNEQFF. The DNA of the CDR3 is TGTGCCAGCAGCTTGGTTGGGGGACAGACCTGCAATGAGCAGTTCTTC.

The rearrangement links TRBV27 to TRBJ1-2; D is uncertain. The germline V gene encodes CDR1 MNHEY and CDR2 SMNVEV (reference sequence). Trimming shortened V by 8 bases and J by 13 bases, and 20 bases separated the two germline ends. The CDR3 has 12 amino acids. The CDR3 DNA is TGTGCCAGCTCCCCATGGGGTTCCCCTCCCACCTTC. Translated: CASSPWGSPPTF.

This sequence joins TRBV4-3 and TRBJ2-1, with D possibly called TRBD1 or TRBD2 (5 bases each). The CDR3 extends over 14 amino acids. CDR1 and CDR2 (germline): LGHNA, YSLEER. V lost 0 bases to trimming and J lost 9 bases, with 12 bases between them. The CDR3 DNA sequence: TGCGCCAGCAGCCAAGATTTATATGGGGGTGAGCAGTTCTTC. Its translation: CASSQDLYGGEQFF.

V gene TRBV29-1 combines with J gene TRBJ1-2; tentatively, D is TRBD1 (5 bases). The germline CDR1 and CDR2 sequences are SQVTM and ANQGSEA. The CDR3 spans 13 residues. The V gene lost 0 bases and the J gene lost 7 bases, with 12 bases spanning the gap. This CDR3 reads CSVEDGQGAGYTF. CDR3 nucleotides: TGCAGCGTTGAAGATGGGCAGGGCGCTGGCTACACCTTC.

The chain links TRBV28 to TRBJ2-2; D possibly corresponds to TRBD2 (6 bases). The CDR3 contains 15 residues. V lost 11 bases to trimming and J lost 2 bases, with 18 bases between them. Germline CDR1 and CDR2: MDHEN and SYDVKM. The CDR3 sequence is CASKPVGGNTGELFF. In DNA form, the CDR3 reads TGTGCCTCCAAACCGGTGGGAGGTAACACCGGGGAGCTGTTTTTT.

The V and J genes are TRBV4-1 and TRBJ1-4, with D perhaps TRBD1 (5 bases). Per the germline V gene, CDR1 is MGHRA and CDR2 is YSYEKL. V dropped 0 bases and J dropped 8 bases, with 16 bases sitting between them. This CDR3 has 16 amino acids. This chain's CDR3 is CASSQDRRAWGEKLFF. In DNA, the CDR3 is TGCGCCAGCAGCCAAGATCGTAGGGCCTGGGGGGAAAAACTGTTTTTT.

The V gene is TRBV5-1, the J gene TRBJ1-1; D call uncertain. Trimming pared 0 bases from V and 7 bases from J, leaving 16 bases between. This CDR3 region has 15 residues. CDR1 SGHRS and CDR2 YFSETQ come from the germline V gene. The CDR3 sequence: CASSLGRARGIEAFF. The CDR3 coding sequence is TGCGCCAGCAGCTTGGGGCGGGCCCGGGGAATTGAAGCTTTCTTT.

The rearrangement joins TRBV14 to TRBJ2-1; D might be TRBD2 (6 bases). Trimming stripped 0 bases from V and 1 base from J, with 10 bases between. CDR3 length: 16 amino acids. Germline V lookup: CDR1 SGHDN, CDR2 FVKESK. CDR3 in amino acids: CASSQDGGTSYNEQFF. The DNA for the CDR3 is TGTGCCAGCAGCCAAGATGGCGGGACTTCCTACAATGAGCAGTTCTTC.

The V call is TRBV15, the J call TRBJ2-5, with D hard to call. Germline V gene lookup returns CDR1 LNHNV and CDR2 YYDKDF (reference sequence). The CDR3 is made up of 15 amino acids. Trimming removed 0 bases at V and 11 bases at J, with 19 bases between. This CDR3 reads CATSREARGYNEQYF. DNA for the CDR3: TGTGCCACCAGCAGAGAAGCGAGAGGTTACAATGAGCAGTACTTC.

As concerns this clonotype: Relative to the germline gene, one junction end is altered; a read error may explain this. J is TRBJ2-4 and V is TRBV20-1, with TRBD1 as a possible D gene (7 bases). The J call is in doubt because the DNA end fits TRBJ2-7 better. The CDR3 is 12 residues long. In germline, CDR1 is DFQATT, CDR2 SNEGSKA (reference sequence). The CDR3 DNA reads TGCGGTGCTACCCCAGGGGGGTACGAGCAGTACTTC. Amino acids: CGATPGGYEQYF.

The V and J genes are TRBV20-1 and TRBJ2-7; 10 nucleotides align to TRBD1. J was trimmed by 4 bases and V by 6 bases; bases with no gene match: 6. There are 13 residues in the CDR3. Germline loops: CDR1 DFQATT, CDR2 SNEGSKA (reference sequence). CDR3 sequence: CSAAPGQGYEQYF. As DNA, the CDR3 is TGCAGTGCAGCACCGGGACAGGGGTACGAGCAGTACTTC.

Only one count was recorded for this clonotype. The CDR3 protein is CASSRSRQNYGYTF. DNA for the CDR3: TGTGCCAGCAGCCGGAGTCGACAGAACTATGGCTACACCTTC. The rearrangement uses TRBV6-5 and TRBJ1-2, with D perhaps TRBD1 (5 bases). CDR3 size: 14 residues. The germline CDR1 and CDR2 sequences are MNHEY and SVGAGI. V dropped 6 bases and J dropped 2 bases, with 13 bases sitting between them.

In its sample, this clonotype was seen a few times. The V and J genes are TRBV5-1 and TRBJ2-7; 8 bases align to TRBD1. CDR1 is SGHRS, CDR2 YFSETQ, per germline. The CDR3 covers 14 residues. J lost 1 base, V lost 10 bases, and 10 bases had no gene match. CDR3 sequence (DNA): TGCGCCTCCCGCCGGGACAGGCGGTCCTACGAGCAGTACTTC. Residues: CASRRDRRSYEQYF.

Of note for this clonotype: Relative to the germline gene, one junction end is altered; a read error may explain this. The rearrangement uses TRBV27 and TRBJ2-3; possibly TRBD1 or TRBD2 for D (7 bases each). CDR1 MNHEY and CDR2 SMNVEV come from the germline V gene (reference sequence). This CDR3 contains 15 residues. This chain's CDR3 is CASESGKGGTGTQYF. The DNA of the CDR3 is TGTGCCAGCGAGAGCGGGAAAGGGGGCACAGGTACGCAGTATTTT.

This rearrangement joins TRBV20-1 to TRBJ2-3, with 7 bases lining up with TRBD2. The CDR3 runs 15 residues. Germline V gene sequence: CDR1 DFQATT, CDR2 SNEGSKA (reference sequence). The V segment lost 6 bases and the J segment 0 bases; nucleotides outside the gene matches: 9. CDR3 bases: TGCAGTGCCCTGGGAGGGCGGGGGAGCACAGATACGCAGTATTTT. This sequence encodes CSALGGRGSTDTQYF.

The CDR3 reads CASSTGTSGNTDTQYF. Written as DNA, the CDR3 is TGTGCCAGCAGTACCGGGACTAGCGGAAACACAGATACGCAGTATTTT. The chain links TRBV25-1 to TRBJ2-3; 11 bases line up with TRBD2. This CDR3 region has 16 residues. Germline V CDR1 and CDR2: MGHDK, SYGVNS. V was clipped by 5 bases and J by 2 bases; unmatched bases: 6. The whole variable domain, remainder taken from reference TRBV25-1 and TRBJ2-3, is EADIYQTPRYLVIGTGKKITLECSQTMGHDKMYWYQQDPGMELHLIHYSYGVNSTEKGDLSSESTVSRIRTEHFPLTLESARPSHTSQYLCASSTGTSGNTDTQYFGPGTRLTVL.

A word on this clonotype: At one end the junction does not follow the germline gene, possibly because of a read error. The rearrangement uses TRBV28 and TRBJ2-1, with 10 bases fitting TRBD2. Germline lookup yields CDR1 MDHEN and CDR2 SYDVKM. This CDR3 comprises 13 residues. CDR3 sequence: CVSSRASGSARFF. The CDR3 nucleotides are TGTGTCAGCAGCCGGGCTAGCGGGAGTGCAAGGTTCTTC.

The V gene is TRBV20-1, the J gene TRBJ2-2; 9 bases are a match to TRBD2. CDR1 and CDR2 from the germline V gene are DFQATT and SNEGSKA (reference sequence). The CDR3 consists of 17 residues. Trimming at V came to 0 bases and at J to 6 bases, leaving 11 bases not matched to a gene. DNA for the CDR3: TGCAGTGCTAGAGATCCGGCTAGCGGGATTGGACCCGGGGAGCTGTTTTTT. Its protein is CSARDPASGIGPGELFF.

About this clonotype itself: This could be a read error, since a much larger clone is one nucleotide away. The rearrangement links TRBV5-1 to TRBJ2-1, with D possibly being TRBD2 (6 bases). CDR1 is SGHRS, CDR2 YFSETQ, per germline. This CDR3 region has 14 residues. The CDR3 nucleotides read TGCGTCAGCAGCCGGGGAGGATCCGACAATGAGCAGTTCTTC. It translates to CVSSRGGSDNEQFF.

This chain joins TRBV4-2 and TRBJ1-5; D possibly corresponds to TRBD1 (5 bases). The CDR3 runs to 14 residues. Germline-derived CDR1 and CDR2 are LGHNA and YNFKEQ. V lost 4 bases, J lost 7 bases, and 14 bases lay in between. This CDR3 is CASSPRGFGQPQHF. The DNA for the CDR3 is TGTGCCAGCAGCCCACGGGGGTTTGGGCAGCCCCAGCATTTT.

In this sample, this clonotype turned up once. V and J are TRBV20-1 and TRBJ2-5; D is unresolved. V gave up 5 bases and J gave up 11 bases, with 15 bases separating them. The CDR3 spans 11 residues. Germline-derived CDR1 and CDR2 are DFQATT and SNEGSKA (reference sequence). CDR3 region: CSAPDYNEQYF. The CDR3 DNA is TGCAGTGCTCCGGATTACAATGAGCAGTACTTC.

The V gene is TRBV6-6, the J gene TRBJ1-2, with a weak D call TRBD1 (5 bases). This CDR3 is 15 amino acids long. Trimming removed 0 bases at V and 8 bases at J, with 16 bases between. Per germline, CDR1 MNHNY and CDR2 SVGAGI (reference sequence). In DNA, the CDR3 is TGTGCCAGCAGTTACTCCGGGACGGAGATCTCCGGCTACACCTTC. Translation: CASSYSGTEISGYTF.

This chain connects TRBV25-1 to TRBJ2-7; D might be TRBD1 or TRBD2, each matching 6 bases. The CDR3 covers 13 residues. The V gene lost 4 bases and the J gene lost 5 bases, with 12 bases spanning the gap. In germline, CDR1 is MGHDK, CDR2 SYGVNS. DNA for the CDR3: TGTGCCAGCAGTGGTCCGGGGGCCCACGAGCAGTACTTC. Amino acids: CASSGPGAHEQYF.

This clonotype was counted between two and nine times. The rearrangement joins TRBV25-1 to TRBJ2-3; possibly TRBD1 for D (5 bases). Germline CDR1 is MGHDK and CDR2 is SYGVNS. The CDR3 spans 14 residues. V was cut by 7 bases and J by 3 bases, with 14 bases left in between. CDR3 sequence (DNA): TGTGCCAGCACCCAGGGTCTCGCGACAGATACGCAGTATTTT. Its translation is CASTQGLATDTQYF.

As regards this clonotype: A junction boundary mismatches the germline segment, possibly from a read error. DNA of the CDR3: TGTGTCAGCAGCCCCCGGACTAGAACTTACACAGATACGCAGTATTTT. This codes for CVSSPRTRTYTDTQYF. The J gene is TRBJ2-3, the V gene TRBV7-8; 7 bases match TRBD2. The CDR3 consists of 16 residues. Germline-derived CDR1 and CDR2 are SGHVS and FQNEAQ.